A selection of T cell receptor beta chains follows, all from one sample in a study of read filtering for tumor transcriptome and immune sequencing. MiXCR, applied by TCRdb to the reads, yields one record per CDR3 protein. Of more than 100,000 distinct CDR3 sequences listed, around 13% are singletons. The material sequenced was a population of CD138-negative cells sorted from bone marrow. These receptors were taken from a donor at least 40 years old with multiple myeloma. The CDR3 runs from the conserved cysteine through the conserved F or W. A D gene is named only where the DNA matches it firmly. Where a row states a size, it is once, few, many or the class of an expanded clone; other rows omit it.

many - TRBJ1-1 TRBV7-9 TGTGCCAGCAGCCACGATGGAGGGGATGCTTTCTTT CASSHDGGDAFF
many TRBD2 TRBJ2-1 TRBV20-1 TGCAGTGCTGGGATGAAAACTAGCGGGGGCCCCGATGAGCAGTTCTTC CSAGMKTSGGPDEQFF
many TRBD2 TRBJ2-1 TRBV9 TGTGCCAGCAGCTCCCGGGACTACTCCTACAATGAGCAGTTCTTC CASSSRDYSYNEQFF
few - TRBJ2-5 TRBV20-1 TGCAGTGCTAGACCCCTCCGGGGAGACCAAGAGACCCAGTACTTC CSARPLRGDQETQYF
many - TRBJ1-1 TRBV7-2 TGTGCCAGCAGCTTAGATTCCCTGGCGGAAGCTTTCTTT CASSLDSLAEAFF
many - TRBJ2-4 TRBV29-1 TGCAGCGTCGGCCCGGGCACCAAAAACATTCAGTACTTC CSVGPGTKNIQYF
many - TRBJ2-1 TRBV7-2 TGTGCCAGCAGCTTAGAGCCTTTGATCCCCAATGAGCAGTTCTTC CASSLEPLIPNEQFF
- TRBD2 TRBJ2-6 TRBV5-1 TGCGCCAGCAGCCCCTGGACTAGCCCCTCTGGGGCCAACGTCCTGACTTTC CASSPWTSPSGANVLTF
- TRBD1 TRBJ2-1 TRBV7-6 TGTGCCAGCAGCCCCGGGACAGGGGCCTTCAATGAGCAGTTCTTC CASSPGTGAFNEQFF
few - TRBJ2-5 TRBV30 TGTGCCTGGAGTACCGGGACAATCCAAGAGACCCAGTACTTC CAWSTGTIQETQYF
few - TRBJ2-1 TRBV14 TGTGCCAGCAGCCAAGCCTTCGGGACCTACGCCTACAATGAGCAGTTCTTC CASSQAFGTYAYNEQFF
few - TRBJ1-5 TRBV3-1 TGTGCCAGCAGCCAAGCCGGGGAAAATCAGCCCCAGCATTTT CASSQAGENQPQHF
few - TRBJ1-2 TRBV5-1 TGCGCCAGCAGCTCCGAGGGACCGCCTAGCCCGGCTGGCCACACCTTC CASSSEGPPSPAGHTF
many - TRBJ2-7 TRBV29-1 TGCAGCGTTGAATCCCCCGTGGCACCCAGCTCCTACGAGCAGTACTTC CSVESPVAPSSYEQYF
- TRBD2 TRBJ2-5 TRBV20-1 TGCAGTGCTAGCGTAGCGGGGGGGCAAGAGACCCAGTACTTC CSASVAGGQETQYF
many - TRBJ1-1 TRBV7-2 TGTGCCAGCAGCCGAGGAAGCGACCACACTGAAGCTTTCTTT CASSRGSDHTEAFF
many - TRBJ2-2 TRBV7-2 TGTGCCAGCAGCTTAGCGGGAGAGGTCACCGGGGAGCTGTTTTTT CASSLAGEVTGELFF
many - TRBJ2-1 TRBV2 TGTGCCAGCAGTCGGTCTCCCAATGAGCAGTTCTTC CASSRSPNEQFF
many - TRBJ1-4 TRBV6-1 TGTGCCAGCAGGACGAGGAGGGATGGGGAAAAACTGTTTTTT CASRTRRDGEKLFF
few - TRBJ1-3 TRBV12-3/TRBV12-4 TGTGCCAGCAGGGGGGACGCAGGGAGCTCTGGAAACACCATATATTTT CASRGDAGSSGNTIYF
many TRBD2 TRBJ2-3 TRBV20-1 TGCAGTGCTAGAGGGATTTTGCCAAGCGGGAGGCCTAGCACAGATACGCAGTATTTT CSARGILPSGRPSTDTQYF
many - TRBJ1-2 TRBV7-2 TGTGCCAGCAGCTTACACGGAGGTGCTAACTATGGCTACACCTTC CASSLHGGANYGYTF
- - TRBJ1-1 TRBV6-6 TGTGCCAGCAGTTACTCGGGGGCTCAGGCTAACACTGAAGCTTTCTTT CASSYSGAQANTEAFF
few TRBD1 TRBJ2-7 TRBV2 TGTGCCAGCAGTGATACAGGGGCGAGCGAGCAGTACTTC CASSDTGASEQYF
many TRBD1 TRBJ1-6 TRBV9 TGTGCCAGCAGCGTAGGACAGGGCGATTCACCCCTCCACTTT CASSVGQGDSPLHF
few - TRBJ2-1 TRBV20-1 TGCAGTGCTAGGGACCCACTAGACTCCTACAATGAGCAGTTCTTC CSARDPLDSYNEQFF
many TRBD2 TRBJ2-7 TRBV20-1 TGCAGTGCTGGACTAGCGGGTCCCTACGAGCAGTACTTC CSAGLAGPYEQYF
few - TRBJ1-1 TRBV6-2/TRBV6-3 TGTGCCAGCAGAACCCCAAGATTCGTGAACACTGAAGCTTTCTTT CASRTPRFVNTEAFF
many - TRBJ2-1 TRBV3-1 TGTGCCAGCAGCCAAGATCCTGGGGAGCACTCCTACAATGAGCAGTTCTTC CASSQDPGEHSYNEQFF
many TRBD1 TRBJ1-2 TRBV7-9 TGTGCCAGCAGCTTATCAGGGGACAGACCGGCTGGCTACACCTTC CASSLSGDRPAGYTF
many - TRBJ2-3 TRBV28 TGTGCCAGCAGCTGGGCAGGGGAAGATACGCAGTATTTT CASSWAGEDTQYF
many - TRBJ2-2 TRBV6-1 TGTGCCAGCAGTGAGTCAGTGGCCGGGGAGCTGTTTTTT CASSESVAGELFF
few - TRBJ2-1 TRBV9 TGTGCCAACAGCGTAGGACAACGAGGCGGTGAGCAGTTCTTC CANSVGQRGGEQFF
many - TRBJ2-5 TRBV2 TGTGCCAGCAGGAGGACAGTGTACCAAGAGACCCAGTACTTC CASRRTVYQETQYF
many TRBD1 TRBJ2-1 TRBV20-1 TGCAGTGCCTCCGGGACAGGGGGACAATACAATGAGCAGTTCTTC CSASGTGGQYNEQFF
many TRBD1 TRBJ2-1 TRBV5-1 TGCGCCAGCAGCCCAGGACAGGGGATTAGGAATGAGCAGTTCTTC CASSPGQGIRNEQFF
many TRBD1 TRBJ1-1 TRBV5-1 TGCGCCAGCAGCGGGGGACAGAAAATAGGGGCTTTCTTT CASSGGQKIGAFF
many - TRBJ2-2 TRBV9 TGTGCCAGCAGCGTAGAATTAGCCGGGGAGCTGTTTTTT CASSVELAGELFF
few - TRBJ1-1 TRBV5-1 TGCGCCAGCAGCACTGGCCCAGGGGCAGGGGACACTGAAGCTTTCTTT CASSTGPGAGDTEAFF
many - TRBJ2-1 TRBV5-1 TGCGCCAGCAGCCAGCTAGCAAGACCTAGTAATGAGCAGTTCTTC CASSQLARPSNEQFF
many TRBD1 TRBJ2-3 TRBV29-1 TGCAGCGTCGCACCGGGACAGATCACAGATACGCAGTATTTT CSVAPGQITDTQYF
many TRBD1 TRBJ1-1 TRBV28 TGTGCCAGCCGTATAGCAGGGGGCACTGAAGCTTTCTTT CASRIAGGTEAFF
many TRBD1 TRBJ1-5 TRBV6-1 TGTGCCAGCTCGGGACAGAGCAATCAGCCCCAGCATTTT CASSGQSNQPQHF
few - TRBJ2-1 TRBV7-9 TGTGCCAGCAGCCATCTTTACAATGAGCAGTTCTTC CASSHLYNEQFF
many - TRBJ2-6 TRBV6-1 TGTGCCAGCCTACAGGAGCCCTACTCTGGGGCCAACGTCCTGACTTTC CASLQEPYSGANVLTF
many TRBD2 TRBJ2-2 TRBV3-1 TGTGCCAGCAGCCTGACTAGCGGGGTCCTCGCCGGGGAGCTGTTTTTT CASSLTSGVLAGELFF
many TRBD1 TRBJ2-5 TRBV29-1 TGCAGCGTTGACAGGGGGCTAGAGACCCAGTACTTC CSVDRGLETQYF